Listed below are T cell receptor beta chains from one sample, sequenced in a study of Ad26.COV2.S vaccination and SARS-CoV-2 variants. The table came from immunoSEQ multiplex PCR; TCRdb's copy has only in-frame clones and leaves some out. The table has about 480,000 clones, roughly 87% seen once; the top ten hold about 13%. The sequencing here drew on peripheral blood, taken in a trial of Ad26.COV2.S vaccine versus placebo. All receptors derive from a person aged 18-60 years who received the Ad26.COV2.S COVID-19 vaccine or a placebo. Each CDR3 is given with its conserved first and last residue. The D gene is left open where the match is weak. Expanded clones get a size class; other rows say once, few or many, or leave the size out.

D gene	V gene	J gene	clone size	CDR3 DNA	CDR3 protein
.	TRBV7-2	TRBJ1-5	.	TGTGCCAGCAGCTTAGGGATAGGGCCAAATCAGCCCCAGCATTTT	CASSLGIGPNQPQHF
.	TRBV4-1	TRBJ1-4	once	TGCGCCAGCAGCCAAGAATTGGACGCACCTAATGAAAAACTGTTTTTT	CASSQELDAPNEKLFF
TRBD2	TRBV11-2	TRBJ2-1	.	TGTGCCAGCAGCTCCCCCCCCGGAGCTAGCGGATCTCACAATGAGCAGTTCTTC	CASSSPPGASGSHNEQFF
TRBD1	TRBV7-8	TRBJ2-7	.	TGTGCCAGCAGCCGGACAGGTAACGGCGAGCAGTACTTC	CASSRTGNGEQYF
.	TRBV5-4	TRBJ2-1	.	TGTGCCAGCAGCTTGTACACGGTACCTATGGAGCAGTTCTTC	CASSLYTVPMEQFF
.	TRBV19	TRBJ2-2	.	TGTGCCAGTTACAAGGCCCCGAACACCGGGGAGCTGTTTTTT	CASYKAPNTGELFF
TRBD1	TRBV6-5	TRBJ2-7	.	TGTGCCAGCAGACCAGGACAGGGGGGGTCCTACGAGCAGTACTTC	CASRPGQGGSYEQYF
.	TRBV12-3/TRBV12-4	TRBJ1-1	few	TGTGCCAGCAGCCGGGAGGGCACTGAAGCTTTCTTT	CASSREGTEAFF
TRBD1	TRBV3-1/TRBV3-2	TRBJ2-6	.	TGTGCCAGCAGCCCTCGTAATGTCCGGGACAGACCTGGGGCCAACGTCCTGACTTTC	CASSPRNVRDRPGANVLTF
.	TRBV30	TRBJ1-2	once	TGTGCCAGTGTCCGGGTTACAGCTAACTATGGCTACACCTTC	CASVRVTANYGYTF
.	TRBV9	TRBJ2-3	.	TGTGCCAGCAGCGTAGTTGGGGTTAGCACAGATACGCAGTATTTT	CASSVVGVSTDTQYF
.	TRBV20-1	TRBJ2-7	.	TGCAGTGCTAGAATCATCGACGAGCAGTACTTC	CSARIIDEQYF
.	TRBV4-2	TRBJ1-3	once	TGTGCCAGCAGCCAAGGGCAGGTTTTGGCTGGAAACACCATATATTTT	CASSQGQVLAGNTIYF
.	TRBV30	TRBJ2-6	.	TGTGCCTGGTCTAGACTATTCTCTGGGGCCAACGTCCTGACTTTC	CAWSRLFSGANVLTF
.	TRBV24-1	TRBJ2-1	.	TGTGCCACCAGCGGGAGTCTGAATGAGCAGTTCTTC	CATSGSLNEQFF
.	TRBV3-1/TRBV3-2	TRBJ2-1	.	TGTGCCAGCAGCCAAGACGGCGGGCCCTACAATGAGCAGTTCTTC	CASSQDGGPYNEQFF